This T cell receptor (beta chain) originates from a study of cytomegalovirus exposure and HLA in healthy donors. Notes on the study in general: TCR beta chains numbering some 160 were designated cytomegalovirus-associated.

Germline V gene data show CDR1 as SEHNR and CDR2 as FQNEAQ (reference sequence). CDR3 length: 15 residues. Trimming cost V 5 bases and J 7 bases; bases outside gene matches: 8. PCR involved 60 Vbeta and 13 Jbeta primers. Sequencing was performed with immunoSEQ multiplex PCR; in TCRdb, only in-frame clones are kept and a portion is missing. Of some 98,000 clones listed, roughly 70% are singletons. This clone was detected once. What it binds is unknown. The rearrangement joins TRBV7-9 to TRBJ1-4; 9 nucleotides match TRBD1. This TCR came from a man aged 45-60 years in good health and CMV-seronegative. The sequenced sample was PBMCs. The CDR3 reads CASSMGQGLAEKLFF. The CDR3, as DNA: TGTGCCAGCAGCATGGGACAGGGTCTGGCTGAAAAACTGTTTTTT.